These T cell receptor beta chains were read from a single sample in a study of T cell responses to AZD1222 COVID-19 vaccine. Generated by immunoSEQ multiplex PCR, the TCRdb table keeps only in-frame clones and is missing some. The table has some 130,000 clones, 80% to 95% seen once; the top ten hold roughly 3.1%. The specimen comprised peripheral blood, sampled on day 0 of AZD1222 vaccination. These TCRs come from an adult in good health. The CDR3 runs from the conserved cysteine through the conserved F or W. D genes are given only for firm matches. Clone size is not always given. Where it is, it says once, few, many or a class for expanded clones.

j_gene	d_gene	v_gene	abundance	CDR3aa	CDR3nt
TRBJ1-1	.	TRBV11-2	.	CASSSRSAVAFF	TGTGCCAGCAGCTCACGGTCCGCCGTAGCTTTCTTT
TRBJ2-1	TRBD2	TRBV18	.	CASSPPEGLAGFEQFF	TGTGCCAGCTCACCACCGGAGGGACTAGCGGGATTTGAGCAGTTCTTC
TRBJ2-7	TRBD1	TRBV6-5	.	CASSSGTAPYEQYF	TGTGCCAGCAGTTCCGGGACAGCCCCTTACGAGCAGTACTTC
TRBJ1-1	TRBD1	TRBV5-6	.	CASSPAGTGPTEAFF	TGTGCCAGCAGCCCGGCCGGGACAGGGCCCACTGAAGCTTTCTTT
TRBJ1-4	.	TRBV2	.	CASSYILHEKLFF	TGTGCCAGCTCCTACATTCTACACGAAAAACTGTTTTTT
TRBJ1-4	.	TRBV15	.	CATSRGQAREKLFF	TGTGCCACCAGCAGAGGACAGGCTCGTGAAAAACTGTTTTTT
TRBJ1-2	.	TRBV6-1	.	CASSENHGWGDYGYTF	TGTGCCAGCAGTGAAAACCACGGATGGGGCGACTATGGCTACACCTTC
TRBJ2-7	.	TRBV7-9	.	CASTEDAYYEQYF	TGTGCCAGCACTGAGGACGCCTACTACGAGCAGTACTTC
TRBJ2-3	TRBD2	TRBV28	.	CASSLWGGSSDTQYF	TGTGCCAGCAGTTTATGGGGCGGGAGTTCAGATACGCAGTATTTT
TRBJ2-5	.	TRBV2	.	CASSEQGGTQYF	TGTGCCAGCAGTGAGCAGGGAGGGACCCAGTACTTC
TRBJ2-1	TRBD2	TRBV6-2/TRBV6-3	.	CASSLAGPSYNEQFF	TGTGCCAGCAGTTTAGCGGGTCCCTCCTACAATGAGCAGTTCTTC
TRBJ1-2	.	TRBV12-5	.	CASSPGAYGYTF	TGTGCTAGCTCGCCAGGGGCCTATGGCTACACCTTC
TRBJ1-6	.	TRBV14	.	CASSQWGTPLHF	TGTGCCAGCAGCCAATGGGGCACTCCCCTCCACTTT
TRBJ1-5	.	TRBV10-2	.	CASSDLSQPQHF	TGCGCCAGCAGTGACCTCAGCCAGCCCCAGCATTTT
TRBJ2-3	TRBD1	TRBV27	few	CASSRDRTTDTQYF	TGTGCCAGCAGTCGGGACAGGACCACAGATACGCAGTATTTT
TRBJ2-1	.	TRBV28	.	CASSLVGGPREQFF	TGTGCCAGCAGTTTGGTGGGGGGGCCGCGTGAGCAGTTCTTC
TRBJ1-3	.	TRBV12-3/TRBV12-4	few	CASRWGSGNTIYF	TGTGCCAGCAGGTGGGGATCTGGAAACACCATATATTTT
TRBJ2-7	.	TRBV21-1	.	CASSKFSPPGDASSPCVYEQYF	TGTGCCAGCAGCAAATTTTCACCCCCGGGGGACGCAAGCTCCCCCTGCGTTTACGAGCAGTACTTC
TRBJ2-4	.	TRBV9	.	CASSPPSSKNIQYF	TGTGCCAGCAGCCCGCCGTCCTCCAAAAACATTCAGTACTTC
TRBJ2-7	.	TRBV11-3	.	CASTKDGGSYEQYF	TGTGCCAGCACGAAGGACGGCGGCTCCTACGAGCAGTACTTC
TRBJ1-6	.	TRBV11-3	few	CASSLYAGGTSYNSPLHF	TGTGCCAGCAGCTTATATGCCGGGGGGACCTCCTATAATTCACCCCTCCACTTT
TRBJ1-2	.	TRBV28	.	CASSLLSLIGTLNYGYTF	TGTGCCAGCAGCCTACTATCTTTAATTGGGACGCTCAACTATGGCTACACCTTC
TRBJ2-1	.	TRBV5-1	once	CASSLNRITYNEQFF	TGCGCCAGCAGCTTGAACCGGATAACCTACAATGAGCAGTTCTTC
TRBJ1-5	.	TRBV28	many	CASSLYRVGQPQHF	TGTGCCAGCAGTTTATACAGGGTGGGCCAGCCCCAGCATTTT
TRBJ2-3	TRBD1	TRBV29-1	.	CSARGQTITDTQYF	TGCAGCGCCAGGGGACAGACAATCACAGATACGCAGTATTTT
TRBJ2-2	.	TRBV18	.	CASSPPGLRSTGELFF	TGTGCCAGCTCACCACCGGGGCTCAGGAGTACCGGGGAGCTGTTTTTT
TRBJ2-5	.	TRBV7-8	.	CASSSPQTAGTQYF	TGTGCCAGCAGCTCCCCTCAGACAGCGGGGACCCAGTACTTC
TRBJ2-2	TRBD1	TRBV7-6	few	CASSLKGQGSSLGTGELFF	TGTGCCAGCAGCCTAAAGGGACAGGGATCATCTCTGGGGACCGGGGAGCTGTTTTTT
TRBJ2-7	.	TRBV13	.	CASSWPMGGAFEQYF	TGTGCCAGCAGCTGGCCCATGGGGGGCGCCTTCGAGCAGTACTTC